This T cell receptor beta chain appears in the sequencing data of a study of beta chain features in type 1 diabetes. The isolated RNA, all of it, was reverse transcribed, so expressed TCRB transcripts were what got sequenced. Method: immunoSEQ multiplex PCR; TCRdb's copy keeps in-frame clones and lacks some. The table has fewer than 15,000 clones, roughly half seen once. CD45RO/CCR7/CD25/CD127/CD95/CD27 staining was used to isolate CD4+ naive, central memory, regulatory and stem cell-like memory cells by sorting. V was clipped by 1 base and J by 0 bases, with 12 bases between them. From germline, CDR1 is LGHNA and CDR2 YSLEER. The CDR3 loop spans 16 amino acids. About this clone itself: Its antigen is undetermined.

Study findings and constraints: At VDJ recombination sites, type 1 diabetes patients had fewer insertions and more deleted nucleotides. Any HLA effect on TCRB rearrangement was left unresolved by small sub-analyses. Equally in patients and controls, PCR might preferentially amplify shorter templates.

This chain links TRBV4-3 with TRBJ2-5; TRBD2 might be the D (6 bases). The source material was stem cell memory CD4+ T cells from blood. This sequence originates from a young man in good health. CDR3 protein: CASSQAPGTHQETQYF. The CDR3, as DNA: TGCGCCAGCAGCCAAGCCCCCGGGACTCACCAAGAGACCCAGTACTTC.